This T cell receptor (beta chain) emerged from a study of cytomegalovirus exposure and HLA in healthy donors. For this clone: Its antigen is not identified.

Broader study findings: Within a later analysis, the majority of CMV-associated TCR beta chains appeared HLA-restricted.

The PCR was carried out with 60 Vbeta primers and 13 Jbeta primers. This table comes from immunoSEQ multiplex PCR, and its TCRdb copy is limited to in-frame clones, with some not included. Found here are 120,000 or so clones, under 85% of them singletons; the top ten hold roughly 3.7%. Germline loops: CDR1 MDHEN, CDR2 SYDVKM. This CDR3 contains 14 residues. The trim removed 5 bases at V and 7 bases at J, leaving 8 bases unmatched. The sequencing input was PBMCs. The sequence came from a human donor in good health. The chain combines TRBV28 with TRBJ2-1; 7 bases are shared with TRBD2. As DNA, the CDR3 is TGTGCCAGCAGTACCTTCCGGACTAGAAATGAGCAGTTCTTC. This sequence encodes CASSTFRTRNEQFF.